What follows are 26 T cell receptor beta chains derived from one specimen sequenced in a study of cytomegalovirus exposure and HLA in healthy donors. 13 Jbeta primers and 60 Vbeta primers were used for the PCR. Here immunoSEQ multiplex PCR was the method, and the copy in TCRdb shows in-frame clones only, minus some. The sample has about 140,000 clones, around 80% seen once. Input material: PBMCs. The receptor source for this set is a man in his forties or fifties in good health and CMV-seropositive.

The chain links TRBV18 to TRBJ1-1; D is undetermined. The CDR3 has 12 residues. The germline gives CDR1 KGHSH, CDR2 LQKENI. V was trimmed by 2 bases and J by 5 bases, leaving 6 bases between them. The CDR3 sequence is CASSPGRTEAFF. The DNA of the CDR3 is TGTGCCAGCTCACCAGGGAGGACTGAAGCTTTCTTT.

The chain links TRBV5-8 to TRBJ1-2; TRBD1 matches 8 bases. Germline V gene data show CDR1 as SGHTS and CDR2 as YDEGEE. The CDR3 is made up of 15 amino acids. Trimming at V came to 3 bases and at J to 4 bases, leaving 8 bases not matched to a gene. CDR3 nucleotides: TGTGCCAGCAGCTGGGCCAGGACAGGGTTCTATGGCTACACCTTC. This sequence encodes CASSWARTGFYGYTF.

The chain combines TRBV5-4 with TRBJ1-4; 10 bases fit TRBD1. The CDR3 is 16 residues long. Germline V CDR1 and CDR2: SGHNT, YYREEE (reference sequence). Trimming cost V 5 bases and J 0 bases; bases outside gene matches: 4. The CDR3 nucleotides are TGTGCCAGCAGACCTGGGACAGGGGCAACTAATGAAAAACTGTTTTTT. It specifies CASRPGTGATNEKLFF.

This rearrangement joins TRBV5-1 to TRBJ2-1; 8 bases agree with TRBD1. The CDR3 has 16 residues. Germline CDR1 and CDR2: SGHRS and YFSETQ. V lost 4 bases, J lost 0 bases, and 6 bases stayed unmatched. The CDR3 DNA is TGCGCCAGCAGCGGGGGACAGGTTAGCTCCTACAATGAGCAGTTCTTC. This gives the protein CASSGGQVSSYNEQFF.

J is TRBJ2-5 and V is TRBV19; D call uncertain. Germline CDR1 LNHDA, CDR2 SQIVND (reference sequence). V lost 5 bases and J 0 bases, leaving 10 bases between the germline ends. The CDR3 runs 14 residues. The CDR3 coding sequence is TGTGCCAGTAGTCCTACTACTTACCAAGAGACCCAGTACTTC. It yields the protein CASSPTTYQETQYF.

The chain is built from TRBV9 and TRBJ1-1; D call uncertain. V lost 0 bases and J 8 bases, leaving 11 bases between the germline ends. CDR1 is SGDLS and CDR2 is YYNGEE in the germline V gene. The length of the CDR3 is 13 residues. The CDR3 bases are TGTGCCAGCAGCGTAGGTTCAGGTTCGGAAGCTTTCTTT. This sequence encodes CASSVGSGSEAFF.

The chain couples TRBV7-9 to TRBJ2-3; 7 bases line up with TRBD2. Trimming cost V 1 base and J 4 bases; bases outside gene matches: 11. This CDR3 comprises 17 residues. CDR1 is SEHNR, CDR2 FQNEAQ, per germline (reference sequence). The CDR3 DNA is TGTGCCAGCAGCTTAGGGCCTGGGGGGGTTGCGGCAGATACGCAGTATTTT. Translation: CASSLGPGGVAADTQYF. The variable domain in full, with the rest retrieved from reference TRBV7-9 and TRBJ2-3, is DTGVSQNPRHKITKRGQNVTFRCDPISEHNRLYWYRQTLGQGPEFLTYFQNEAQLEKSRLLSDRFSAERPKGSFSTLEIQRTEQGDSAMYLCASSLGPGGVAADTQYFGPGTRLTVL.

The rearrangement uses TRBV30 and TRBJ1-1, with 8 bases fitting TRBD1. The CDR3 has 14 amino acids. The V and J ends lost 1 base and 4 bases, in that order; junction bases with no gene match: 5. Germline CDR1 and CDR2: GTSNPN and SVGIG (reference sequence). CDR3 loop: CAWSATGEVTEAFF. In nucleotides, the CDR3 is TGTGCCTGGAGTGCGACAGGGGAAGTCACTGAAGCTTTCTTT.

The chain couples TRBV6-1 to TRBJ2-1; 9 bases align to TRBD1. With 0 bases clipped from V and 15 bases from J, the junction kept 6 bases outside the gene matches. CDR1 is MNHNS, CDR2 SASEGT, per germline. CDR3 size: 13 residues. As DNA, the CDR3 is TGTGCCAGCAGTGAAGCGCGGGGGACAGGGCTGTTCTTC. It is translated as CASSEARGTGLFF.

The gene calls are TRBV11-2 and TRBJ2-7, with D hard to call. Germline CDR1 is SGHAT and CDR2 is FQNNGV. Trimming took off 1 base at V and 2 bases at J, with 15 bases between the two ends. This CDR3 region has 16 residues. DNA of the CDR3: TGTGCCAGCAGCTTAGTAGCCGGCTCTGTTACCTACGAGCAGTACTTC. Protein sequence: CASSLVAGSVTYEQYF.

The chain carries TRBV9 and TRBJ1-2; tentatively, D is TRBD1 (6 bases). The germline V gene encodes CDR1 SGDLS and CDR2 YYNGEE. The CDR3 extends over 13 amino acids. Trimming left V 0 bases short and J 5 bases short, with 8 bases between. In DNA form, the CDR3 reads TGTGCCAGCAGCGTAGAACAGGGTTATGGCTACACCTTC. It translates to CASSVEQGYGYTF.

The chain is built from TRBV11-2 and TRBJ2-2; D possibly corresponds to TRBD1 (7 bases). Trimming stripped 5 bases from V and 5 bases from J, with 15 bases between. CDR3 length: 15 residues. Germline V lookup: CDR1 SGHAT, CDR2 FQNNGV. The CDR3, as DNA: TGTGCCAGCAGCCCAAACAGGGGAGGTACCGGGGAGCTGTTTTTT. Protein sequence: CASSPNRGGTGELFF.

The chain joins TRBV10-3 to TRBJ1-4; the D gene is possibly TRBD1 (5 bases). The germline CDR1 and CDR2 sequences are ENHRY and SYGVKD. V lost 6 bases and J lost 3, with 8 bases in between. The CDR3 runs 13 residues. CDR3 in DNA: TGTGCCATCAGGGGGCCGGCTAATGAAAAACTGTTTTTT. Protein: CAIRGPANEKLFF.

This chain connects TRBV20-1 to TRBJ1-4; D gene unclear. V lost 1 base, J lost 11 bases, and 8 bases lay in between. The CDR3 is 11 residues long. CDR1 and CDR2 (germline): DFQATT, SNEGSKA (reference sequence). CDR3 sequence (DNA): TGCAGTGCTAGAGTGGGCGGGAAACTGTTTTTT. Its translation is CSARVGGKLFF.

This sequence joins TRBV2 and TRBJ1-5; possibly TRBD1 for D (6 bases). Germline V lookup: CDR1 SNHLY, CDR2 FYNNEI. Trimming removed 4 bases at V and 0 bases at J, with 7 bases between. This CDR3 comprises 14 residues. DNA of the CDR3: TGTGCCAGCAGTGGAGGGGGTAGCAATCAGCCCCAGCATTTT. It codes for CASSGGGSNQPQHF.

This clone was recorded once. CDR3 region: CASSLGGTHNEQFF. For the CDR3, the DNA is TGTGCCAGCAGCTTGGGCGGGACTCACAATGAGCAGTTCTTC. The chain couples TRBV7-3 to TRBJ2-1, with D possibly matching TRBD2 (6 bases). Germline V lookup: CDR1 SGHTA, CDR2 FQGTGA. V was clipped by 3 bases and J by 5 bases, with 11 bases between them. The CDR3 spans 14 residues.

This clone appeared a few times. The chain carries TRBV30 and TRBJ2-7, with 9 bases matching TRBD2. This CDR3 contains 14 residues. In germline, CDR1 is GTSNPN, CDR2 SVGIG (reference sequence). The trim removed 3 bases at V and 4 bases at J, leaving 7 bases unmatched. CDR3 sequence reads: CAWSAGLAPYEQYF. CDR3 in DNA: TGTGCCTGGAGCGCAGGACTAGCGCCTTACGAGCAGTACTTC.

This chain uses TRBV23-1 with TRBJ2-3, with 9 positions matching TRBD2. TRBV23-1 is labeled an ORF, and its function is uncertain. The CDR3 sequence is 17 residues long. The ends lost 0 bases at V and 6 bases at J; junction bases unmatched: 10. The CDR3 spells CASSQSPPAGGPDTQYF. CDR3 bases: TGCGCCAGCAGTCAATCCCCCCCGGCGGGAGGGCCGGATACGCAGTATTTT.

The CDR3 region has the DNA TGTGCCAGTATTGGGGACGGGGGTAATGGCTACACCTTC. Amino acid sequence: CASIGDGGNGYTF. The V call is TRBV19, the J call TRBJ1-2; D perhaps matches TRBD1 (5 bases). The CDR3 consists of 13 residues. CDR1 and CDR2 (germline): LNHDA, SQIVND (reference sequence). The V end was cut by 7 bases, the J end by 6 bases, with 15 bases between.

This clone came up a few times. The rearrangement uses TRBV14 and TRBJ1-1; a weak D match, TRBD1 (6 bases). Germline V gives CDR1 SGHDN, CDR2 FVKESK. This CDR3 spans 13 amino acids. Trimming took off 4 bases at V and 7 bases at J, with 13 bases between the two ends. In DNA form, the CDR3 reads TGTGCCAGCAGCCCGACTCAGGGGCTTGAAGCTTTCTTT. Protein sequence: CASSPTQGLEAFF. Combining the CDR3 with reference TRBV14 and TRBJ1-1 gives the whole variable domain EAGVTQFPSHSVIEKGQTVTLRCDPISGHDNLYWYRRVMGKEIKFLLHFVKESKQDESGMPNNRFLAERTGGTYSTLKVQPAELEDSGVYFCASSPTQGLEAFFGQGTRLTVV.

The chain has TRBV9 and TRBJ2-5, with TRBD2 matching 10 bases. Germline V gives CDR1 SGDLS, CDR2 YYNGEE. Trimming cost V 3 bases and J 3 bases; bases outside gene matches: 2. This CDR3 spans 14 amino acids. CDR3 amino acids: CASSGTSGKETQYF. CDR3 bases: TGTGCCAGCAGCGGGACTAGCGGTAAAGAGACCCAGTACTTC.

This clone was observed a single time. The chain uses TRBV11-2 and TRBJ2-7; 9 bases line up with TRBD2. The CDR3 is 15 amino acids. Per germline, CDR1 SGHAT and CDR2 FQNNGV. V was pared by 5 bases and J by 3 bases, with 8 bases of the junction left unmatched. The CDR3 DNA sequence: TGTGCCAGCAGCCCGCGTAGCGGGAGCTTCTACGAGCAGTACTTC. Its protein is CASSPRSGSFYEQYF.

V is TRBV5-6 and J is TRBJ1-3; D is possibly TRBD1 (6 bases). This CDR3 is 15 amino acids long. CDR1 and CDR2 (germline): SGHDT, YYEEEE. The ends were cut back, 0 bases at V and 0 bases at J, with 7 bases in the middle. This CDR3 reads CASSLEGDSGNTIYF. In nucleotides, the CDR3 is TGTGCCAGCAGCTTGGAGGGGGACTCTGGAAACACCATATATTTT. Based on the CDR3 plus reference TRBV5-6 and TRBJ1-3, the full variable domain is DAGVTQSPTHLIKTRGQQVTLRCSPKSGHDTVSWYQQALGQGPQFIFQYYEEEERQRGNFPDRFSGHQFPNYSSELNVNALLLGDSALYLCASSLEGDSGNTIYFGEGSWLTVV.

The rearrangement links TRBV28 to TRBJ1-1, with D unresolved. The germline gives CDR1 MDHEN, CDR2 SYDVKM. The CDR3 runs 15 residues. V was cut by 5 bases and J by 4 bases, with 17 bases left in between. The CDR3 bases are TGTGCCAGCAGTCACCTAGACCAGATAGTCACTGAAGCTTTCTTT. Amino acids: CASSHLDQIVTEAFF.

This sequence joins TRBV5-1 and TRBJ1-4; D is possibly TRBD1 (6 bases). The CDR3 contains 14 residues. Germline assignment: CDR1 SGHRS and CDR2 YFSETQ. Trimming removed 4 bases at V and 4 bases at J, with 11 bases between. The CDR3 loop is CASSVGGHNEKLFF. For the CDR3, the DNA is TGCGCCAGCAGCGTGGGGGGGCATAATGAAAAACTGTTTTTT.

The chain has TRBV5-1 and TRBJ2-5, with 7 positions matching TRBD2. The CDR3 totals 14 residues. V was clipped by 4 bases and J by 4 bases; unmatched bases: 7. The germline V gene has CDR1 SGHRS and CDR2 YFSETQ. CDR3 sequence reads: CASSTLRGRETQYF. DNA for the CDR3: TGCGCCAGCAGCACGCTCCGCGGGAGAGAGACCCAGTACTTC.